The 25 T cell receptor beta chains below were found in one sample sequenced in a study of metastatic and nonmetastatic thyroid tumors. TCRdb used MiXCR to call clones anew from the PCR reads. The sample shows more than 10,000 clones, around 30% of them seen only once. Patients underwent thyroid surgery, and none had received any treatment before it. Input material: adjacent normal tissue. These receptors came from a male donor with papillary thyroid cancer or a benign thyroid nodule (not recorded which). Some clones in this sample may be carry-over from other donors' samples.

This chain connects TRBV20-1 to TRBJ2-3; D gene unclear. Trimming shortened V by 0 bases and J by 4 bases, and 11 bases separated the two germline ends. The germline CDR1 and CDR2 sequences are DFQATT and SNEGSKA (reference sequence). The CDR3 loop spans 14 amino acids. The CDR3 DNA reads as TGCAGTGCTAGAGAGCGGTTGGACCCAGATACGCAGTATTTT. The encoded protein is CSARERLDPDTQYF.

This clone was detected many times. The J gene is TRBJ1-1, the V gene TRBV28; D perhaps matches TRBD1 (6 bases). Per germline, CDR1 MDHEN and CDR2 SYDVKM. Deletions cut 11 bases from V and 0 bases from J, with 13 bases between. This CDR3 contains 13 residues. The CDR3 loop is CALGQKLNTEAFF. For the CDR3, the DNA is TGTGCCCTGGGACAAAAACTGAACACTGAAGCTTTCTTT.

The chain joins TRBV7-6 to TRBJ1-6, with 8 bases lining up with TRBD1. Germline V gene sequence: CDR1 SGHVS, CDR2 FNYEAQ. This CDR3 is built from 19 residues. The junction had 15 bases not matched to a gene; V was cut back by 2 bases and J by 6 bases. The CDR3, as DNA: TGTGCCAGCAGCTTAATTTCCACAGGGGGAAGGAAGCCTAATTCACCCCTCCACTTT. It specifies CASSLISTGGRKPNSPLHF.

In this sample, this clone is medium-sized (0.01 to 0.1%). The V gene is TRBV6-1, the J gene TRBJ1-2, with D maybe TRBD1 (5 bases). Germline loops: CDR1 MNHNS, CDR2 SASEGT. The CDR3 contains 16 residues. V lost 10 bases and J lost 3, with 24 bases in between. CDR3 nucleotide sequence: TGTGCCACCACAAGGTTTGGGGCTGGTGGCGACTATGGCTACACCTTC. Protein sequence: CATTRFGAGGDYGYTF.

In its sample, this clone ranks as medium-sized. This rearrangement joins TRBV7-2 to TRBJ2-3; no definite D call. V lost 2 bases to trimming and J lost 5 bases, with 5 bases between them. Germline loops: CDR1 SGHTA, CDR2 FQGNSA. The CDR3 totals 12 residues. CDR3 sequence reads: CASSLFGDTQYF. The CDR3 region has the DNA TGTGCCAGCAGCTTATTTGGAGATACGCAGTATTTT. Filled out from reference TRBV7-2 and TRBJ2-3, the complete variable domain reads GAGVSQSPSNKVTEKGKDVELRCDPISGHTALYWYRQSLGQGLEFLIYFQGNSAPDKSGLPSDRFSAERTGGSVSTLTIQRTQQEDSAVYLCASSLFGDTQYFGPGTRLTVL.

The rearrangement links TRBV28 to TRBJ2-7; TRBD1 agrees at 9 bases. With V trimmed by 6 bases and J by 4 bases, 7 bases remained unmatched. The CDR3 covers 14 residues. The germline gives CDR1 MDHEN, CDR2 SYDVKM. CDR3 residues: CASRLPGQGYEQYF. The CDR3 DNA reads TGTGCCAGCAGGCTACCGGGACAGGGTTACGAGCAGTACTTC.

In the case of this clone: The DNA is left out, because the CDR3 cannot be placed on it with certainty; the CDR3 is given as TCRdb lists it. The rearrangement links TRBV30 to TRBJ1-5. The CDR3 is 16 amino acids long, termini counted. Germline V gene data show CDR1 as GTSNPN and CDR2 as SVGIG (reference sequence). CDR3 region: CAWSFPTSGREEPQHF.

This clone is medium-sized in the sample. This rearrangement joins TRBV12-3 or TRBV12-4 to TRBJ2-6; no clear D. Trimming took 5 bases from V and 2 from J, leaving 10 bases between them. The CDR3 covers 15 residues. The CDR3 DNA reads as TGTGCCAGCAGTGACGGAGACCCTGGGGCCAACGTCCTGACTTTC. This translates into CASSDGDPGANVLTF.

This clone was counted only a few times. This chain uses TRBV2 with TRBJ2-7; 8 bases map to TRBD1. CDR3 size: 13 residues. V was pared by 9 bases and J by 2 bases, with 6 bases of the junction left unmatched. Germline V gene sequence: CDR1 SNHLY, CDR2 FYNNEI. CDR3 DNA: TGTGCCAGTGTTCAGGGGGCCCCCTACGAGCAGTACTTC. This encodes CASVQGAPYEQYF.

The chain has TRBV6-2 or TRBV6-3 and TRBJ1-5; D gene unclear. The CDR3 runs 14 residues. Germline values: CDR1 MNHEY, CDR2 SVGEGT. Trimming stripped 7 bases from V and 4 bases from J, with 14 bases between. The CDR3 nucleotides read TGTGCCAGCACCAAGGACGGTGCTAATCAGCCCCAGCATTTT. Encoded protein: CASTKDGANQPQHF.

The chain employs TRBV7-3 and TRBJ2-1, with TRBD1 matching 8 bases. V shed 5 bases, J shed 2 bases, and the junction held 5 bases outside the gene matches. CDR3 length: 15 residues. Per the germline V gene, CDR1 is SGHTA and CDR2 is FQGTGA. The CDR3 sequence is CASSLDRGPYNEQFF. CDR3 nucleotides: TGTGCCAGCAGCCTAGACAGGGGTCCCTACAATGAGCAGTTCTTC.

The table lists this clone with many counts. V gene TRBV19 combines with J gene TRBJ2-1, with D possibly being TRBD2 (6 bases). Trimming cost V 5 bases and J 1 base, with 9 bases left between them. Germline V lookup: CDR1 LNHDA, CDR2 SQIVND (reference sequence). The CDR3 runs to 14 residues. The CDR3 nucleotides are TGTGCCAGTAGTCCGGCGGGGTCCTACAATGAGCAGTTCTTC. Translating it yields CASSPAGSYNEQFF.

The rearrangement links TRBV3-1 to TRBJ2-7, with TRBD1 matching over 10 bases. V shed 4 bases and J 7 bases; nucleotides not matched to a gene: 7. The CDR3 is 14 residues long. Germline values: CDR1 LGHDT, CDR2 YNNKEL (reference sequence). DNA of the CDR3: TGTGCCAGCAGCCTACGGGGACAGGGGAGTGAGCAGTACTTC. Translation gives CASSLRGQGSEQYF.

This clone was counted between two and nine times. V usage is TRBV11-2 and J usage is TRBJ2-1; D unresolved. In germline, CDR1 is SGHAT, CDR2 FQNNGV. This CDR3 has 15 residues. The V gene lost 1 base and the J gene lost 4 bases, with 11 bases spanning the gap. The CDR3 sequence is CASSLGPSRYNEQFF. For the CDR3, the DNA is TGTGCCAGCAGCTTAGGTCCCAGCAGATACAATGAGCAGTTCTTC.

This chain links TRBV5-1 with TRBJ1-1; TRBD1 matches at 12 bases. Germline V gene lookup returns CDR1 SGHRS and CDR2 YFSETQ. The ends lost 3 bases at V and 5 bases at J; junction bases unmatched: 14. The CDR3 length is 18 residues. The CDR3 bases are TGCGCCAGCAGCTGGAAGCCCTGGGACAGGGGGCTTTGGACTGAAGCTTTCTTT. Its translation: CASSWKPWDRGLWTEAFF.

This clone came up many times. The chain combines TRBV6-5 with TRBJ2-7; no reliable D call. The CDR3 spans 17 residues. Trimming pared 0 bases from V and 4 bases from J, leaving 19 bases between. The germline V gene has CDR1 MNHEY and CDR2 SVGAGI. CDR3 region: CASSYSKAVSRDYEQYF. In DNA, the CDR3 is TGTGCCAGCAGTTACTCGAAGGCTGTCAGCAGAGATTACGAGCAGTACTTC.

With respect to this clone: Here the CDR3 omits its conserved ending phenylalanine or tryptophan, so a read error is the likely source. The DNA is omitted, as the CDR3 cannot be located on it reliably, and the CDR3 follows TCRdb's listing. The V and J genes are TRBV10-1 and TRBJ2-7; the table's D call TRBD1 went unverified against the DNA. Per germline, CDR1 WNHNN and CDR2 SYGVQD (reference sequence). The CDR3 adds up to 11 amino acids, both ends counted. The CDR3 loop is CASTVLAQAWG.

V is TRBV9 and J is TRBJ2-1; 9 nucleotides agree with TRBD2. The CDR3 contains 15 residues. Germline values: CDR1 SGDLS, CDR2 YYNGEE. V dropped 0 bases and J dropped 7; count of bases not matched to a gene: 5. DNA for the CDR3: TGTGCCAGCAGCGTAGAAAAGCGGGGGGTTAATGAGCAGTTCTTC. This translates into CASSVEKRGVNEQFF.

The chain recombines TRBV11-2 with TRBJ1-6; no reliable D call. The germline V gene has CDR1 SGHAT and CDR2 FQNNGV. V shed 1 base and J shed 11 bases, with 12 bases lying between them. The CDR3 is made up of 14 amino acids. The CDR3 protein is CASSLGVGSAPLHF. The CDR3 coding sequence is TGTGCCAGCAGCTTAGGGGTAGGGTCGGCACCCCTCCACTTT. Full variable domain (remainder filled in from reference TRBV11-2 and TRBJ1-6): EAGVAQSPRYKIIEKRQSVAFWCNPISGHATLYWYQQILGQGPKLLIQFQNNGVVDDSQLPKDRFSAERLKGVDSTLKIQPAKLEDSAVYLCASSLGVGSAPLHFGNGTRLTVT.

In this sample, this clone turned up a few times. The gene calls are TRBV20-1 and TRBJ1-6; 9 nucleotides align to TRBD1. V was pared by 5 bases and J by 7 bases, with 9 bases of the junction left unmatched. The CDR3 runs 15 residues. CDR1 is DFQATT and CDR2 is SNEGSKA in the germline V gene (reference sequence). As DNA, the CDR3 is TGCAGTGCTTCCACCGGGACAGGGATGAATTCACCCCTCCACTTT. Translating gives CSASTGTGMNSPLHF.

The sample holds a few counts of this clone. CDR3 residues: CASSLEPGPNQPQHF. CDR3 coding DNA: TGCGCCAGCAGCTTGGAGCCGGGCCCCAATCAGCCCCAGCATTTT. This rearrangement joins TRBV5-1 to TRBJ1-5; no firm D call. Germline V lookup: CDR1 SGHRS, CDR2 YFSETQ. CDR3 length: 15 amino acids. Trimming took 0 bases from V and 3 from J, leaving 10 bases between them.

This clone was seen only once. The chain combines TRBV15 with TRBJ2-6, with 10 bases lining up with TRBD1. Germline CDR1 and CDR2: LNHNV and YYDKDF (reference sequence). The trim removed 5 bases at V and 1 base at J, leaving 17 bases unmatched. CDR3 length: 21 residues. The DNA for the CDR3 is TGTGCCACCAGCCTAAAAGGTTGGCCAGGACAGGGGGTATCTGGGGCCAACGTCCTGACTTTC. Amino acids: CATSLKGWPGQGVSGANVLTF.

The gene calls are TRBV2 and TRBJ2-7; TRBD2 matches 9 bases. Germline V gives CDR1 SNHLY, CDR2 FYNNEI. V trimming: 2 bases; J trimming: 4 bases; junction bases outside the gene matches: 3. CDR3 length: 14 residues. The CDR3, as DNA: TGTGCCAGCAGTGAACTAGCGGGGCTTTACGAGCAGTACTTC. This gives the protein CASSELAGLYEQYF.

The chain carries TRBV9 and TRBJ1-5; a possible D gene is TRBD1 (6 bases). With 5 bases removed from V and 3 bases from J, the gap between germline ends came to 15 bases. The CDR3 has 15 residues. The germline V gene has CDR1 SGDLS and CDR2 YYNGEE. The CDR3 DNA sequence: TGTGCCAGCAGTTTTGGGGACACCTACAATCAGCCCCAGCATTTT. Translating it yields CASSFGDTYNQPQHF. Filled out from reference TRBV9 and TRBJ1-5, the complete variable domain reads DSGVTQTPKHLITATGQRVTLRCSPRSGDLSVYWYQQSLDQGLQFLIQYYNGEERAKGNILERFSAQQFPDLHSELNLSSLELGDSALYFCASSFGDTYNQPQHFGDGTRLSIL.

This clone was picked up one time. The CDR3 spells CSARDILAVTGELFF. DNA of the CDR3: TGCAGTGCTAGAGATATTCTAGCGGTCACCGGGGAGCTGTTTTTT. V is TRBV20-1 and J is TRBJ2-2, with 7 positions matching TRBD2. Germline V gives CDR1 DFQATT, CDR2 SNEGSKA (reference sequence). There are 15 residues in the CDR3. V lost 0 bases, J lost 4 bases, and 5 bases stayed unmatched.